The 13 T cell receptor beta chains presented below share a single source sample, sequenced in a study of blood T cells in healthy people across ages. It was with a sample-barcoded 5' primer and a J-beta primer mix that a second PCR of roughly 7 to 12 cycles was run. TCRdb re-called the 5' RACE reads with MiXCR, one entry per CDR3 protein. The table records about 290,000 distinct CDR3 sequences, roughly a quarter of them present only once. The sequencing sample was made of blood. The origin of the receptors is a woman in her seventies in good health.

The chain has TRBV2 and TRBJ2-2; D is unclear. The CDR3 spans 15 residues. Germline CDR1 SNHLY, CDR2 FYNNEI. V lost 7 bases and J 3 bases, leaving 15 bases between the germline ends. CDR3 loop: CASIAPHRDTGELFF. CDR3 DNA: TGTGCCAGCATTGCCCCACATCGCGACACCGGGGAGCTGTTTTTT. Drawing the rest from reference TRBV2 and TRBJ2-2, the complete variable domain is EPEVTQTPSHQVTQMGQEVILRCVPISNHLYFYWYRQILGQKVEFLVSFYNNEISEKSEIFDDQFSVERPDGSNFTLKIRSTKLEDSAMYFCASIAPHRDTGELFFGEGSRLTVL.

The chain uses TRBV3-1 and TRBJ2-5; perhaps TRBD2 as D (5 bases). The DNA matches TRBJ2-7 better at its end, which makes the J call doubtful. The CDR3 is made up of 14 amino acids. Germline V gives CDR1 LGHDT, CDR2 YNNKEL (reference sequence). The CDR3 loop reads CASSQDGGMGEQYF. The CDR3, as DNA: TGTGCCAGCAGCCAAGATGGAGGAATGGGCGAGCAGTACTTC.

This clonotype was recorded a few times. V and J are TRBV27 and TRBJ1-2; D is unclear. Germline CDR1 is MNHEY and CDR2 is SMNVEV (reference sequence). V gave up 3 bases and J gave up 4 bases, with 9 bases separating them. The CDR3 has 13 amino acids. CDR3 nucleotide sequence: TGTGCCAGCAGTTTTGGACCTGGCTATGGCTACACCTTC. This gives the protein CASSFGPGYGYTF.

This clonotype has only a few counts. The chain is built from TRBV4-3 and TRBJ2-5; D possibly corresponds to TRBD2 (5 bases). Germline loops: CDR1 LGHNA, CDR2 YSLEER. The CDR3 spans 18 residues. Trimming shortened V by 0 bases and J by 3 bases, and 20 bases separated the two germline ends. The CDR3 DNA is TGCGCCAGCAGCCAAGAGTGGGCGGGCACCGGGGATAAAGAGACCCAGTACTTC. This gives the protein CASSQEWAGTGDKETQYF.

The CDR3 coding sequence is TGTGCCATCAGTGAGTCGGGGGGGTCGTGGGCGCAGTACTTC. Its translation: CAISESGGSWAQYF. The chain joins TRBV10-3 to TRBJ2-5; TRBD2 aligns across 7 bases. The CDR3 is 14 amino acids. CDR1 is ENHRY and CDR2 is SYGVKD in the germline V gene. The V gene end was trimmed by 0 bases and the J gene end by 11 bases; junction bases not matched to a gene: 9.

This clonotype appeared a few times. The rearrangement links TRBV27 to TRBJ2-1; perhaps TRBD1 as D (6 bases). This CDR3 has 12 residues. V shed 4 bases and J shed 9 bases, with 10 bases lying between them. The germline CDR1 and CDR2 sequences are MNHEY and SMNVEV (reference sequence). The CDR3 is CASSSRGGEQFF. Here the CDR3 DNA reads TGTGCCAGCAGTTCACGAGGGGGTGAGCAGTTCTTC.

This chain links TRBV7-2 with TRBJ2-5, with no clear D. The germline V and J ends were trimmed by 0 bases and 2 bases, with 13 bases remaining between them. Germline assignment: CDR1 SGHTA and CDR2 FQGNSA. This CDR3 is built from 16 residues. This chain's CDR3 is CASSLAVGITQETQYF. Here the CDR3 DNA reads TGTGCCAGCAGCTTAGCGGTGGGCATTACTCAAGAGACCCAGTACTTC.

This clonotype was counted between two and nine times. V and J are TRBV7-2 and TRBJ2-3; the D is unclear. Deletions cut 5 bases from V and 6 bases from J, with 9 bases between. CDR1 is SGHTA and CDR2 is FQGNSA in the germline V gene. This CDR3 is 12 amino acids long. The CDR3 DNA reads TGTGCCAGCAGCCCAAGGCAGGATACGCAGTATTTT. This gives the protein CASSPRQDTQYF.

CDR3 residues: CASSRTLGAADTQYF. The CDR3 DNA reads TGTGCCAGCAGCCGTACCTTGGGGGCGGCAGATACGCAGTATTTT. This chain uses TRBV5-4 with TRBJ2-3, with D possibly TRBD1 on 6 matching bases. The CDR3 has 15 residues. V lost 4 bases, J lost 4 bases, and 16 bases lay in between. Germline CDR1 and CDR2: SGHNT and YYREEE (reference sequence).

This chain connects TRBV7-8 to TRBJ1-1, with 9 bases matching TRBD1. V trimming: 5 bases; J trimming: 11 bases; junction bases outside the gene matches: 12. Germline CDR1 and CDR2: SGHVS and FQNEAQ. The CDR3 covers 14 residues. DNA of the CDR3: TGTGCCAGCAGCCGAGGTCCGGGACAGGGTTTGGCTTTCTTT. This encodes CASSRGPGQGLAFF.

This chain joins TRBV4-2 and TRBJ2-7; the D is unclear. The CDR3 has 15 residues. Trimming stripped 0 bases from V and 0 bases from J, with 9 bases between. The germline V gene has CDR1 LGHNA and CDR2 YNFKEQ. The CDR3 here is CASSQDLDASYEQYF. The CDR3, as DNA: TGTGCCAGCAGCCAAGATCTGGACGCCTCCTACGAGCAGTACTTC.

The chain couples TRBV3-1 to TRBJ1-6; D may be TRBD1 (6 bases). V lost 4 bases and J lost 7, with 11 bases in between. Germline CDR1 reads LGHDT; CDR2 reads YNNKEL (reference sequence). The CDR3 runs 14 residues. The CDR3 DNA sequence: TGTGCCAGCAGCCGTGGAGGGGGAAATTCACCCCTCCACTTT. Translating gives CASSRGGGNSPLHF.

CDR3 nucleotides: TGTGCCAGCAGCCCACTAGCGGGAGATTACTACGAGCAGTACTTC. Amino acid sequence: CASSPLAGDYYEQYF. V gene TRBV7-2 combines with J gene TRBJ2-5; 11 bases align to TRBD2. The DNA end favors TRBJ2-7, so the J call may be wrong. The CDR3 runs to 15 residues. Germline lookup yields CDR1 SGHTA and CDR2 FQGNSA.